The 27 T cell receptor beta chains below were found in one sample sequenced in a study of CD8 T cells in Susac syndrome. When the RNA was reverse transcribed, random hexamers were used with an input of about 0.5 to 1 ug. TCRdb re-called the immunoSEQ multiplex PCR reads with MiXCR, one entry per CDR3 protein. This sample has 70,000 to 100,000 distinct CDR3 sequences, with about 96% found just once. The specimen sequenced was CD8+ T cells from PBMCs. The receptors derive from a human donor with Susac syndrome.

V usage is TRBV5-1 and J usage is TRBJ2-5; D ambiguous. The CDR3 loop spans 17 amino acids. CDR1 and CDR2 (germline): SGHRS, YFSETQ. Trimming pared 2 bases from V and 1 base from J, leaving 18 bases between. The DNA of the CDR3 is TGCGCCAGCAGCTTTAATCCCGGTCTGGGATCCCAAGAGACCCAGTACTTC. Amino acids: CASSFNPGLGSQETQYF.

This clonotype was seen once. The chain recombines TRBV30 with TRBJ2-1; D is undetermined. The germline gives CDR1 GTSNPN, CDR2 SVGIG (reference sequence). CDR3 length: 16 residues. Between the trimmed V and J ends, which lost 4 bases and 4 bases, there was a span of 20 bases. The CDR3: CAWTGPRFGSYNEQFF. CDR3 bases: TGTGCCTGGACTGGCCCCCGGTTCGGCAGTTACAATGAGCAGTTCTTC.

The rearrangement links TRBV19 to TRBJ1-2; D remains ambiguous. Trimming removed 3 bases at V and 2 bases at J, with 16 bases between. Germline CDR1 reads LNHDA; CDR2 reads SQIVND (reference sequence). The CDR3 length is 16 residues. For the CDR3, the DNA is TGTGCCAGTAGTATGGGCAGACTGCGGGAAAACTATGGCTACACCTTC. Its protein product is CASSMGRLRENYGYTF. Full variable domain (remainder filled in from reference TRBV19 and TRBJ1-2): DGGITQSPKYLFRKEGQNVTLSCEQNLNHDAMYWYRQDPGQGLRLIYYSQIVNDFQKGDIAEGYSVSREKKESFPLTVTSAQKNPTAFYLCASSMGRLRENYGYTFGSGTRLTVV.

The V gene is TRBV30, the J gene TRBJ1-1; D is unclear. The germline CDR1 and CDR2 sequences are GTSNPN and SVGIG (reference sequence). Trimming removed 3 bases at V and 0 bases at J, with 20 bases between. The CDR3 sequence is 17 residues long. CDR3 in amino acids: CAWRARGSVLMNTEAFF. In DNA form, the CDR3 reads TGTGCCTGGAGGGCCCGCGGGTCAGTACTCATGAACACTGAAGCTTTCTTT.

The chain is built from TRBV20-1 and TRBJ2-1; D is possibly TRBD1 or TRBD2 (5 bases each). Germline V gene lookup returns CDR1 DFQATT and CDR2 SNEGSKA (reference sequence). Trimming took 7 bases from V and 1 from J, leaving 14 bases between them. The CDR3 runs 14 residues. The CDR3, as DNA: TGCAGTGTCACTAGGGGCGGATCCTACAATGAGCAGTTCTTC. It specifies CSVTRGGSYNEQFF.

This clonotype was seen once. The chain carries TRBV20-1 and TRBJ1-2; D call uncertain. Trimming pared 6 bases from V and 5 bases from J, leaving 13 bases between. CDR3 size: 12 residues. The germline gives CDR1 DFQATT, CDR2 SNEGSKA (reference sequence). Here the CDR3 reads CSARDTSYGYTF. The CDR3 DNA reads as TGCAGTGCCCGAGATACTTCGTATGGCTACACCTTC.

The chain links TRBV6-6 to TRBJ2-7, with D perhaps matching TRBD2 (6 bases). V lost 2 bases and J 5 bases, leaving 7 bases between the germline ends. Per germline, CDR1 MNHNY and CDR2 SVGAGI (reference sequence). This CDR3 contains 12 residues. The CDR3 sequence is CASSYTGDEQYF. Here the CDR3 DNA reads TGTGCCAGCAGTTACACGGGAGACGAGCAGTACTTC.

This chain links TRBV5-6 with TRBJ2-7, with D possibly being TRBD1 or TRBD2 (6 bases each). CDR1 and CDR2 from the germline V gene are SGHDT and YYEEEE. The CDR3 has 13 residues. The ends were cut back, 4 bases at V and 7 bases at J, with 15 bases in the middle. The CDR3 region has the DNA TGTGCCAGCAGCCGGGGGCCATTTGATGAGCAGTACTTC. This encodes CASSRGPFDEQYF.

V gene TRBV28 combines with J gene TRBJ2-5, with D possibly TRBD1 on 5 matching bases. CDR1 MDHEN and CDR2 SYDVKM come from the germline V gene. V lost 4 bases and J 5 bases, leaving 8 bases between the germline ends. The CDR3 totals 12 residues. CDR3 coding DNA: TGTGCCAGCAGTTCAGGGTTCGAGACCCAGTACTTC. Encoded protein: CASSSGFETQYF.

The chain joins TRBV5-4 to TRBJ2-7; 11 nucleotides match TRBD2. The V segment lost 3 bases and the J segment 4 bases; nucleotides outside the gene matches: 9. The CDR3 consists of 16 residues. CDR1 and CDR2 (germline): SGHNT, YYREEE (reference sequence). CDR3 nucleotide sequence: TGTGCCAGCAGCTCCGAGATGGCTAGCGGGGGGTACGAGCAGTACTTC. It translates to CASSSEMASGGYEQYF.

DNA of the CDR3: TGTGCCTGGAGTGTACCGGGGGCTGAAATTCGAAATGAAAAACTGTTTTTT. Translated, it gives CAWSVPGAEIRNEKLFF. The chain links TRBV30 to TRBJ1-4, with D tentatively TRBD1 (6 bases). The CDR3 consists of 17 residues. Germline lookup yields CDR1 GTSNPN and CDR2 SVGIG (reference sequence). V lost 0 bases to trimming and J lost 5 bases, with 19 bases between them. Filled out from reference TRBV30 and TRBJ1-4, the complete variable domain reads SQTIHQWPATLVQPVGSPLSLECTVEGTSNPNLYWYRQAAGRGLQLLFYSVGIGQISSEVPQNLSASRPQDRQFILSSKKLLLSDSGFYLCAWSVPGAEIRNEKLFFGSGTQLSVL.

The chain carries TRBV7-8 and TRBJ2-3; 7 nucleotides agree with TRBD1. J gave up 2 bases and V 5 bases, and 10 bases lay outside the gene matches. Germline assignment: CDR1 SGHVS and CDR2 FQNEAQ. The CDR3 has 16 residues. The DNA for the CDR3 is TGTGCCAGCAGCACCCGACAGGGAAAACACACAGATACGCAGTATTTT. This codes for CASSTRQGKHTDTQYF.

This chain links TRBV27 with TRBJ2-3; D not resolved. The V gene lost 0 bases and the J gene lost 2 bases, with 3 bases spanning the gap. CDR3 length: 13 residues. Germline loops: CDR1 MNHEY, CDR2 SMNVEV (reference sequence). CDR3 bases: TGTGCCAGCAGTTTATCGGACACAGATACGCAGTATTTT. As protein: CASSLSDTDTQYF.

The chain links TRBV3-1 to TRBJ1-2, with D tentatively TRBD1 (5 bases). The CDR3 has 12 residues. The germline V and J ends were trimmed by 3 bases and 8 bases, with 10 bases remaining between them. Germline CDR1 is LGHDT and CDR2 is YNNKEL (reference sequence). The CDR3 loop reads CASSHQAGGYTF. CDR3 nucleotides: TGTGCCAGCAGCCACCAAGCAGGGGGCTACACCTTC.

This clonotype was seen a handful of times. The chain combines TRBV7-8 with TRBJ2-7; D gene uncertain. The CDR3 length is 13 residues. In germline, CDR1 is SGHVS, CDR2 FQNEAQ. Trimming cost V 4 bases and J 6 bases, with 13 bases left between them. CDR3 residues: CASSSRPDIEQYF. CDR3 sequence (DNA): TGTGCCAGCAGCTCCCGGCCGGATATCGAGCAGTACTTC.

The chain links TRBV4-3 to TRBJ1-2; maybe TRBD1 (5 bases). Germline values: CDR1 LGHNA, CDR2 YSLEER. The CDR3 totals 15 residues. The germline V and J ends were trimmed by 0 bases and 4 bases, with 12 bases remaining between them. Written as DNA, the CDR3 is TGCGCCAGCAGCCAAGATTTGGCAGGGAGCTATGGCTACACCTTC. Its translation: CASSQDLAGSYGYTF.

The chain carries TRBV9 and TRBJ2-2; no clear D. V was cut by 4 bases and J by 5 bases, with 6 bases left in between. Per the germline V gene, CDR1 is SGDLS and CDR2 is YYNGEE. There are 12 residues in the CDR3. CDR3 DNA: TGTGCCAGCAGCTCTAAGACCGGGGAGCTGTTTTTT. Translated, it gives CASSSKTGELFF.

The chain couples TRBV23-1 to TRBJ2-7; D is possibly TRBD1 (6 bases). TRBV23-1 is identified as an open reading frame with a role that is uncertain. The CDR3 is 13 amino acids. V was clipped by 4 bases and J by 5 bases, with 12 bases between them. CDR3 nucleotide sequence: TGCGCCAGCAGTCCCAGGGGTCCCCACGAGCAGTACTTC. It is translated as CASSPRGPHEQYF.

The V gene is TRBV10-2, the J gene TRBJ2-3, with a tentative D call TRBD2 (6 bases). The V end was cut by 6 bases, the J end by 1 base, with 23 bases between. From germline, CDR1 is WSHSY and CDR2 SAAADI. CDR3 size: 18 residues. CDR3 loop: CASSDHVVGRMGTDTQYF. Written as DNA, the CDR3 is TGCGCCAGCAGCGACCACGTGGTGGGGAGGATGGGCACAGATACGCAGTATTTT.

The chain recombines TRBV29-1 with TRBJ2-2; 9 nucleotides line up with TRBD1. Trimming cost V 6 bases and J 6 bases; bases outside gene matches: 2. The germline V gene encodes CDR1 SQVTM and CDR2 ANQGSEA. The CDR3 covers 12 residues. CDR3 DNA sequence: TGCAGCGTGCGGACAGGGGCCGGGGAGCTGTTTTTT. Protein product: CSVRTGAGELFF.

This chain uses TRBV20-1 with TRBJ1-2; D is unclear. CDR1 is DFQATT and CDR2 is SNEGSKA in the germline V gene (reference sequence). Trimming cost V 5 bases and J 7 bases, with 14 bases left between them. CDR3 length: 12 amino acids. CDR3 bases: TGCAGTGCTGCCGGGTTGACTCCTGGCTACACCTTC. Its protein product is CSAAGLTPGYTF.

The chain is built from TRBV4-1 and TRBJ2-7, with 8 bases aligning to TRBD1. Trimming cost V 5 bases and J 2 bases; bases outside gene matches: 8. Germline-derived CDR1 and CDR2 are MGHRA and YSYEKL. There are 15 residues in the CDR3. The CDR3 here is CASSDPGQVTYEQYF. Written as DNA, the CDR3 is TGCGCCAGCAGCGATCCGGGACAGGTCACCTACGAGCAGTACTTC.

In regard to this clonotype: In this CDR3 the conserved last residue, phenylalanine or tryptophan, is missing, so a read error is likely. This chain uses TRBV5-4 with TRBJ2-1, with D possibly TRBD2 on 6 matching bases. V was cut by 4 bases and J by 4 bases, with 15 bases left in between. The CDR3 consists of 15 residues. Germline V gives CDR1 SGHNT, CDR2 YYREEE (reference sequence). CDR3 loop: CASSLASAGYNEQFL. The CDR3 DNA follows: TGTGCCAGCAGCCTGGCTAGCGCAGGATACAATGAGCAGTTCCTC.

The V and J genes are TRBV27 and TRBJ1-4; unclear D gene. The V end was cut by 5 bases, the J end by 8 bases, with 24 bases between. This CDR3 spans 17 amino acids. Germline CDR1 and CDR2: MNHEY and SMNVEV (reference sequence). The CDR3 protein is CASSLQYGRGPREKLFF. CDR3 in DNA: TGTGCCAGCAGTCTTCAATACGGGCGGGGTCCCCGGGAAAAACTGTTTTTT.

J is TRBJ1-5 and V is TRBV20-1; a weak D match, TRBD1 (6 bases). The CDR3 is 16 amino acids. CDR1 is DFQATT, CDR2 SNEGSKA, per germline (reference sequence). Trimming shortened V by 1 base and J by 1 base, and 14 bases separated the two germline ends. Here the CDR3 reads CSARGGDTRSNQPQHF. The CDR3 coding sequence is TGCAGTGCTAGAGGAGGGGACACCAGAAGCAATCAGCCCCAGCATTTT.

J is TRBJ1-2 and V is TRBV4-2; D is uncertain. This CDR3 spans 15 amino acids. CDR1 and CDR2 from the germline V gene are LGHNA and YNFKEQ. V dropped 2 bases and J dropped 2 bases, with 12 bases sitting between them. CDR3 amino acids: CASSQLAQINYGYTF. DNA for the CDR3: TGTGCCAGCAGCCAACTTGCCCAGATCAACTATGGCTACACCTTC.

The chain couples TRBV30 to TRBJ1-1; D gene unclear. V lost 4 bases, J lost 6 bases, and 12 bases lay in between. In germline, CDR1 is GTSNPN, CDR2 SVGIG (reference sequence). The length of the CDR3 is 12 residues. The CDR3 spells CAWMYGRAEAFF. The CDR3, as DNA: TGTGCCTGGATGTACGGTAGGGCTGAAGCTTTCTTT. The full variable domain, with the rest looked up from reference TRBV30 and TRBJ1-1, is SQTIHQWPATLVQPVGSPLSLECTVEGTSNPNLYWYRQAAGRGLQLLFYSVGIGQISSEVPQNLSASRPQDRQFILSSKKLLLSDSGFYLCAWMYGRAEAFFGQGTRLTVV.